Shown below are 5 T cell receptor beta chains from a single sample sequenced in a study of blood T cell repertoires in COVID-19. Repertoires were generated with immunoSEQ multiplex PCR, while TCRdb's copy carries only in-frame clones and drops some. This sample carries about 250,000 clones, around 90% of them seen once, and the ten largest clones take roughly 0.8%. Sequenced input: peripheral blood. The source is a woman aged 25 to 45 with acute or convalescent COVID-19.

This chain links TRBV7-2 with TRBJ2-1; a weak D match, TRBD2 (6 bases). Trimming left V 3 bases short and J 0 bases short, with 9 bases between. Germline-derived CDR1 and CDR2 are SGHTA and FQGNSA. CDR3 length: 15 residues. The CDR3 protein is CASSFPGSSYNEQFF. The CDR3 coding sequence is TGTGCCAGCAGCTTCCCCGGGAGCTCCTACAATGAGCAGTTCTTC.

The chain carries TRBV3-1 (or the pseudogene TRBV3-2) and TRBJ2-7, with D possibly TRBD1 on 6 matching bases. The CDR3 totals 15 residues. With 1 base removed from V and 2 bases from J, the gap between germline ends came to 12 bases. The germline V gene encodes CDR1 LGHDT and CDR2 YNNKEL (reference sequence). CDR3 nucleotide sequence: TGTGCCAGCAGCCAAGGACGGGACACCACCTACGAGCAGTACTTC. It yields the protein CASSQGRDTTYEQYF.

The CDR3 nucleotides read TGCGCCAGCAGCTTGGGGACAGGGGGCCATATAGATGAGCAGTTCTTC. Amino acids: CASSLGTGGHIDEQFF. The rearrangement uses TRBV5-1 and TRBJ2-1; 11 positions match TRBD1. Germline assignment: CDR1 SGHRS and CDR2 YFSETQ. The CDR3 is made up of 16 amino acids. After removal of 0 bases from V and 8 bases from J, the junction contained 7 bases not matched to a gene.

The chain has TRBV19 and TRBJ2-1; D remains unclear. This CDR3 region has 15 residues. Trimming shortened V by 7 bases and J by 5 bases, and 18 bases separated the two germline ends. Germline CDR1 reads LNHDA; CDR2 reads SQIVND (reference sequence). In DNA, the CDR3 is TGTGCCAGTACCAATAGCTATAGCCTAGACAATGAGCAGTTCTTC. Its protein is CASTNSYSLDNEQFF.

The chain combines TRBV5-1 with TRBJ2-7; 9 bases are a match to TRBD2. The V gene's germline CDR1 is SGHRS and CDR2 YFSETQ. This CDR3 contains 16 residues. The V segment lost 2 bases and the J segment 1 base; nucleotides outside the gene matches: 7. The CDR3 region is CASSFSVAGGSYEQYF. The DNA for the CDR3 is TGCGCCAGCAGCTTTTCCGTGGCGGGAGGGTCCTACGAGCAGTACTTC.